This T cell receptor beta chain was found in a study of blood T cell repertoires in COVID-19. The CDR3 has 16 amino acids. Looked up from germline, CDR1 is SGHVS and CDR2 is FNYEAQ. J gave up 4 bases and V 5 bases, and 11 bases lay outside the gene matches. Only in-frame clones appear in the TCRdb table, and some are missing; sequencing was by immunoSEQ multiplex PCR. The repertoire holds around 250,000 clones, with roughly 83% as singletons. The V and J genes are TRBV7-6 and TRBJ2-1, with 7 bases identical to TRBD2. The TCR comes from a man in his 60s who had recovered from COVID-19. Specimen: peripheral blood. CDR3 in amino acids: CASSPTGGVAYNEQFF. The CDR3 DNA sequence: TGTGCCAGCAGCCCTACGGGGGGTGTAGCGTACAATGAGCAGTTCTTC.